The clone carrying this T cell receptor beta chain was recorded many times. Antigen: not known. The CDR3 spans 15 residues. Germline CDR1 and CDR2: LGHNA and YNFKEQ. The V end was cut by 4 bases, the J end by 2 bases, with 15 bases between. The data originate from a study of regulatory T cells in long-lasting Graves disease. Study-wide points: Persistent Graves' patients showed less TCR diversity than newly diagnosed patients showed. With a small sample size, accuracy may have been reduced.

Libraries of TCR beta came from iRepertoire HTBI primers plus Arm-PCR of CDR3 regions. TCRdb used MiXCR to reprocess the multiplex PCR reads, holding one entry per CDR3 protein. The sample includes roughly 350,000 distinct CDR3 sequences, over 15% seen only once; the top ten take around 27%. Described time point: newly diagnosed GD, antithyroid drugs for less than 3 months. RNA isolated from PBMCs was used to make the TCR library. These data are also associated with another study on T cells in Graves' hyperthyroidism and ophthalmopathy.

This specimen consisted of peripheral blood mononuclear cells (PBMCs), obtained at new diagnosis, from a patient treated with antithyroid drugs. V usage is TRBV4-2 and J usage is TRBJ2-7; D might be TRBD2 (6 bases). The clonotype originates from a man in his forties or fifties with Graves disease. Here the CDR3 DNA reads TGTGCCAGCAGCCTAGGGGAGGACCCCCCCTACGAGCAGTACTTC. Protein product: CASSLGEDPPYEQYF.